This is a list of T cell receptor beta chains from one sample in a study of CD8 T cells in Susac syndrome. TCRdb reprocessed the immunoSEQ multiplex PCR reads via MiXCR and lists one record per CDR3 protein. The sample contains fewer than 200,000 distinct CDR3 sequences, around nine tenths of which appear only once. Sequencing was carried out using CD4+ T cells from PBMCs. The receptors come from a human donor with Susac syndrome. Both conserved end residues are part of each CDR3. D genes are given only for firm matches. For some rows the clone size is stated as once, few or many, or as a class when expanded; others skip it.

once	TRBD2	TRBV3-1	TRBJ2-2	TGTGCCAGCAGCCGCGGGACTAGCAGCACCGGGGAGCTGTTTTTT	CASSRGTSSTGELFF
once	TRBD2	TRBV30	TRBJ2-1	TGTGCCTGGAGTGTTCGGAGCGGGGGGGCACATGAGCAGTTCTTC	CAWSVRSGGAHEQFF
.	.	TRBV20-1	TRBJ2-2	TGCAGTGCTAGTGGGGGGAGTTCCAACACCGGGGAGCTGTTTTTT	CSASGGSSNTGELFF
once	TRBD2	TRBV4-1	TRBJ2-4	TGCGCCAGCAGCCTGCCGACTAGCGGTGTAGCCAAAAACATTCAGTACTTC	CASSLPTSGVAKNIQYF
.	.	TRBV5-1	TRBJ1-4	TGCGCCAGCAGCCCGGGACATGATAATGAAAAACTGTTTTTT	CASSPGHDNEKLFF
.	TRBD1	TRBV7-9	TRBJ1-2	TGTGCCACAAACCGGGACAGAGCTAACTATGGCTACACCTTC	CATNRDRANYGYTF
.	.	TRBV28	TRBJ2-7	TGTGCCAGCAGTTTAAGGGCAGGGAAGTACGAGCAGTACTTC	CASSLRAGKYEQYF
.	TRBD1	TRBV5-5	TRBJ1-2	TGTGCCAGCAGCCCCACCACTCGACAGGGTGGCTACACCTTC	CASSPTTRQGGYTF
.	TRBD1	TRBV3-1	TRBJ2-2	TGTGCCAGCAGCCCTGGACAGGGATCGACCGGGGACCTGTTTTTT	CASSPGQGSTGDLFF
.	TRBD1	TRBV10-3	TRBJ2-3	TGTGCCATCCGGGGACAGGGTGCTAGCACAGATACGCAGTATTTT	CAIRGQGASTDTQYF
.	.	TRBV5-1	TRBJ1-5	TGCGCCAGCAGCCGGGACCCCACCAATCAGCCCCAGCATTTT	CASSRDPTNQPQHF
once	.	TRBV29-1	TRBJ1-6	TGCAGCGTTGGCGAGGACAGTAATAATTCACCCCTCCACTTT	CSVGEDSNNSPLHF
.	.	TRBV20-1	TRBJ1-4	TGCAGTGCTAGTAAGGGGCCGAATGAAAAACTGTTTTTT	CSASKGPNEKLFF
once	TRBD1	TRBV20-1	TRBJ2-5	TGCAGTGCTTGGGACAGGGGGAAGCAAGAGACCCAGTACTTC	CSAWDRGKQETQYF
.	.	TRBV4-2	TRBJ2-7	TGTGCCAGCAGCCGAGACGAGGGGGGGCCCGTCTACGAGCAGTACTTC	CASSRDEGGPVYEQYF
.	TRBD2	TRBV7-2	TRBJ2-7	TGTGCCAGCAGTTATAGCGGGGGCACGGCCTACGAGCAGTACTTC	CASSYSGGTAYEQYF